This T cell receptor beta chain was documented in a study of blood T cell repertoires in COVID-19. For the study at large: Spain, Italy and the United States supplied samples that represented acute and convalescent COVID-19. Sources were T cells, B-cell-depleted T cells, or PBMCs; the material itself was cDNA or gDNA.

This CDR3 is 17 amino acids long. V was pared by 2 bases and J by 3 bases, with 9 bases of the junction left unmatched. Germline CDR1 LGHNA, CDR2 YSLEER. Original methodology: Nucleated cell counts were estimated from reference gene primer amplification. The method was immunoSEQ multiplex PCR; TCRdb's version includes in-frame clones alone and lacks a portion of them. The DNA was the basis for D and trimming; V, J and clone size are from that table. Of tens of thousands of clones in the sample, more than 75% were seen once. This receptor was obtained from a man in his forties or fifties with active COVID-19. What was sequenced was peripheral blood. This chain uses TRBV4-3 with TRBJ1-4; TRBD1 aligns across 7 bases. CDR3 protein: CASSQSQGNRPNEKLFF. Written as DNA, the CDR3 is TGCGCCAGCAGCCAATCACAGGGGAATCGTCCTAATGAAAAACTGTTTTTT.